This T cell receptor beta chain was captured in a study of early T cells in non-severe SARS-CoV-2 infection. The overall study: Sequencing was performed on bulk RNA from unsorted whole blood, leaving chains unpaired. General study findings and limits: Matching results from VDJdb favored anti-spike CD8 responses, leaving private and CD4 specificities undetected.

Individually, cDNA molecules had unique molecular identifiers attached to them. Each CDR3 protein is one row after TCRdb ran MiXCR on the 5' RACE reads. The sample contains roughly 80,000 distinct CDR3 sequences, around 10% of which appear only once. Trimming stripped 3 bases from V and 0 bases from J, with 6 bases between. This CDR3 is 14 amino acids long. CDR1 and CDR2 from the germline V gene are MDHEN and SYDVKM. On this clonotype: Its antigen is not known.

The receptor was isolated from an adult who was a healthcare worker with PCR-confirmed SARS-CoV-2 infection or an uninfected control (not recorded which). The material was whole blood, obtained at baseline. This chain connects TRBV28 to TRBJ2-1, with no clear D. The CDR3 sequence: CASSFRYSYNEQFF. The DNA of the CDR3 is TGTGCCAGCAGTTTCAGGTACTCCTACAATGAGCAGTTCTTC.